A single sample is the source of the 6 T cell receptor beta chains below, sequenced in a study of OX40 agonist ivuxolimab in advanced cancers. Only in-frame clones appear in the TCRdb table, and some are missing; sequencing was by immunoSEQ multiplex PCR. The sample gives some 96,000 clones, 91% of which show up once; 0.5% to 0.65% is in the top ten. The sample consisted of CD4+ or CD8+ T cells sorted from blood, taken in a trial of the OX40 agonist ivuxolimab. These receptors originate from an adult with an advanced solid tumor such as melanoma, head and neck, liver or kidney cancer.

The chain has TRBV14 and TRBJ2-3; 8 bases are shared with TRBD1. V shed 4 bases, J shed 5 bases, and the junction held 2 bases outside the gene matches. The CDR3 length is 13 residues. CDR1 and CDR2 (germline): SGHDN, FVKESK. CDR3 in DNA: TGTGCCAGCAGCCTGACAGGGGAAGATACGCAGTATTTT. It translates to CASSLTGEDTQYF.

This chain connects TRBV18 to TRBJ2-3, with no clear D. The CDR3 is 13 residues long. Trimming cost V 3 bases and J 2 bases, with 6 bases left between them. Germline CDR1 reads KGHSH; CDR2 reads LQKENI. The CDR3 DNA follows: TGTGCCAGCTCACCTCCCACCACAGATACGCAGTATTTT. Translating gives CASSPPTTDTQYF.

A few counts support this clone. The J gene is TRBJ2-1, the V gene TRBV6-5; no clear D gene. The CDR3 is 15 amino acids. Germline V gene sequence: CDR1 MNHEY, CDR2 SVGAGI. The V gene lost 2 bases and the J gene lost 9 bases, with 17 bases spanning the gap. Here the CDR3 DNA reads TGTGCCAGCAGTTACGTCCTCGCCTCCCCCCCTGAGCAGTTCTTC. Amino acids: CASSYVLASPPEQFF.

This chain joins TRBV7-3 and TRBJ1-2, with D possibly TRBD1 on 5 matching bases. This CDR3 contains 14 residues. V lost 1 base, J lost 6 bases, and 12 bases lay in between. From germline, CDR1 is SGHTA and CDR2 FQGTGA. The chain's CDR3 is CASSLRGPTDGYTF. CDR3 bases: TGTGCCAGCAGCTTAAGGGGACCAACAGATGGCTACACCTTC. Full variable domain (rest looked up from reference TRBV7-3 and TRBJ1-2): GAGVSQTPSNKVTEKGKYVELRCDPISGHTALYWYRQSLGQGPEFLIYFQGTGAADDSGLPNDRFFAVRPEGSVSTLKIQRTERGDSAVYLCASSLRGPTDGYTFGSGTRLTVV.

This chain links TRBV28 with TRBJ2-1, with 14 bases matching TRBD2. The germline V gene encodes CDR1 MDHEN and CDR2 SYDVKM. Unmatched junction bases numbered 11, after V lost 4 bases and J lost 12 bases. The CDR3 is 16 residues long. DNA of the CDR3: TGTGCCAGCAGTTCGATCGGGACTAGCGGGAGTTCAGGGCAGTTCTTC. Its translation is CASSSIGTSGSSGQFF.

The chain employs TRBV27 and TRBJ1-2; 7 positions agree with TRBD1. With V trimmed by 5 bases and J by 2 bases, 5 bases remained unmatched. CDR3 length: 14 residues. Germline V CDR1 and CDR2: MNHEY, SMNVEV (reference sequence). The CDR3 DNA sequence: TGTGCCAGCAGTCCCGACAGGGAGAACTATGGCTACACCTTC. This encodes CASSPDRENYGYTF.